The 22 T cell receptor beta chains reported below all come from one sample, sequenced in a study of T cells in Graves' hyperthyroidism and ophthalmopathy (dated by TCRdb to 2018 to 2020). Library preparation was by multiplex PCR. The instrument was an Illumina HiSeq 2000. The TCR beta CDR3 regions were amplified from RNA transcripts. The first round of RT-PCR for the TCR CDR3 was performed with the HTBI primer set and the Qiagen OneStep RT-PCR kit. TCRdb passed the public sequencing reads through fastp at Q25 and MiXCR, retaining productive beta sequences. Identical CDR3 proteins give one entry, which carries the most common genes and DNA. Counted in this sample were about 640,000 distinct CDR3 sequences; around 20% of them appeared once. Approximately 30% of the sample comes from the top ten. The material sequenced was blood. The receptors shown here come from a young man with Graves' ophthalmopathy.

This clonotype was picked up many times. The chain couples TRBV2 to TRBJ2-7; 8 bases map to TRBD1. The J segment lost 8 bases and the V segment lost 4 bases, leaving 19 bases of the junction unmatched. Germline assignment: CDR1 SNHLY and CDR2 FYNNEI. This CDR3 region has 17 residues. Here the CDR3 reads CASSVGRGRAGPTKQYF. The CDR3 DNA is TGTGCCAGCAGTGTGGGCAGGGGGCGTGCGGGACCTACGAAGCAGTACTTC.

This clonotype was seen a handful of times. The V and J genes are TRBV19 and TRBJ1-2, with D possibly TRBD1 on 6 matching bases. Trimming took 4 bases from V and 7 from J, leaving 13 bases between them. CDR1 and CDR2 (germline): LNHDA, SQIVND (reference sequence). The CDR3 is made up of 13 amino acids. The CDR3 loop reads CASSTTGSVGYTF. The CDR3 coding sequence is TGTGCCAGTAGTACCACAGGGTCCGTTGGCTACACCTTC.

The J gene is TRBJ1-6, the V gene TRBV30; D gene unclear. Germline values: CDR1 GTSNPN, CDR2 SVGIG (reference sequence). Deletions cut 2 bases from V and 9 bases from J, with 17 bases between. The CDR3 covers 15 residues. The CDR3 DNA reads as TGTGCCTGGAGTCTAGGCGGTCGATACGGTTCACCCCTCCACTTT. It yields the protein CAWSLGGRYGSPLHF.

The chain carries TRBV27 and TRBJ1-5, with D hard to call. The CDR3 loop spans 16 amino acids. CDR1 MNHEY and CDR2 SMNVEV come from the germline V gene (reference sequence). The V gene lost 7 bases and the J gene lost 0 bases, with 16 bases spanning the gap. CDR3 region: CASNSRPPYSNQPQHF. As DNA, the CDR3 is TGTGCCAGCAATTCCCGTCCGCCGTATAGCAATCAGCCCCAGCATTTT.

This clonotype has ten or more counts. The chain employs TRBV7-2 and TRBJ2-5; 11 nucleotides agree with TRBD2. The V gene end was trimmed by 5 bases and the J gene end by 7 bases; junction bases not matched to a gene: 6. Germline V gene sequence: CDR1 SGHTA, CDR2 FQGNSA. The CDR3 consists of 14 residues. The CDR3, as DNA: TGTGCCAGCAGCGCGGGACTAGCGGTCACGACCCAGTACTTC. This translates into CASSAGLAVTTQYF.

V gene TRBV19 combines with J gene TRBJ2-2; D gene uncertain. The germline V gene encodes CDR1 LNHDA and CDR2 SQIVND (reference sequence). V lost 1 base to trimming and J lost 0 bases, with 12 bases between them. The CDR3 is 17 residues long. The CDR3, as DNA: TGTGCCAGTAGTATAGTAGGGTTGGCAGCGAACACCGGGGAGCTGTTTTTT. It yields the protein CASSIVGLAANTGELFF.

J is TRBJ2-7 and V is TRBV4-2; 12 positions agree with TRBD2. Germline V gives CDR1 LGHNA, CDR2 YNFKEQ. V trimming: 0 bases; J trimming: 0 bases; junction bases outside the gene matches: 3. The CDR3 has 17 amino acids. The CDR3 protein is CASSQELAGGLSYEQYF. DNA of the CDR3: TGTGCCAGCAGCCAAGAACTAGCGGGAGGCCTCTCCTACGAGCAGTACTTC.

The V call is TRBV4-1, the J call TRBJ1-6, with D uncertain. V shed 0 bases and J shed 0 bases, with 6 bases lying between them. The CDR3 runs to 16 residues. Germline V gene lookup returns CDR1 MGHRA and CDR2 YSYEKL. CDR3 residues: CASSQDGSSYNSPLHF. The CDR3 DNA reads TGCGCCAGCAGCCAAGACGGGAGCTCCTATAATTCACCCCTCCACTTT.

CDR3 residues: CSASGRGLREQYF. DNA for the CDR3: TGCAGTGCTAGCGGACGGGGTCTGAGGGAGCAGTACTTC. The chain employs TRBV20-1 and TRBJ2-7, with TRBD2 as a possible D gene (5 bases). CDR3 size: 13 residues. Trimming shortened V by 3 bases and J by 7 bases, and 16 bases separated the two germline ends. The germline V gene encodes CDR1 DFQATT and CDR2 SNEGSKA (reference sequence).

CDR3 sequence (DNA): TGCGCCAGCAGCAGGGGAGCTAATGAAAAACTGTTTTTT. As protein: CASSRGANEKLFF. The chain uses TRBV5-1 and TRBJ1-4, with a tentative D call TRBD1 (5 bases). Germline CDR1 and CDR2: SGHRS and YFSETQ. The CDR3 has 13 amino acids. The V gene lost 4 bases and the J gene lost 3 bases, with 7 bases spanning the gap. The full variable domain, with the rest looked up from reference TRBV5-1 and TRBJ1-4, is KAGVTQTPRYLIKTRGQQVTLSCSPISGHRSVSWYQQTPGQGLQFLFEYFSETQRNKGNFPGRFSGRQFSNSRSEMNVSTLELGDSALYLCASSRGANEKLFFGSGTQLSVL.

This clonotype showed up just a few times. This sequence joins TRBV6-1 and TRBJ2-7, with 8 bases that match TRBD2. The V and J ends lost 7 bases and 4 bases, in that order; junction bases with no gene match: 12. The CDR3 consists of 15 residues. In germline, CDR1 is MNHNS, CDR2 SASEGT. This CDR3 reads CASNPGGLVGYEQYF. The DNA for the CDR3 is TGTGCCAGCAACCCCGGGGGACTAGTCGGATACGAGCAGTACTTC.

This sequence joins TRBV7-2 and TRBJ2-1; D tentatively reads TRBD1 or TRBD2 (6 bases each). The CDR3 length is 14 residues. V lost 10 bases to trimming and J lost 6 bases, with 19 bases between them. Germline CDR1 SGHTA, CDR2 FQGNSA. The CDR3 loop reads CAKGEGGALNEQFF. DNA for the CDR3: TGTGCCAAGGGAGAGGGGGGAGCACTCAATGAGCAGTTCTTC.

This clonotype was detected many times. This rearrangement joins TRBV2 to TRBJ2-1, with TRBD1 matching over 11 bases. Germline V lookup: CDR1 SNHLY, CDR2 FYNNEI. J was trimmed by 6 bases and V by 7 bases; bases with no gene match: 8. The CDR3 loop spans 15 amino acids. The CDR3 region is CASKPEGTGGNEQFF. The DNA of the CDR3 is TGTGCCAGCAAACCGGAGGGGACAGGGGGCAATGAGCAGTTCTTC.

CDR3 region: CASTPGRGNSPLHF. CDR3 in DNA: TGTGCCAGCACCCCTGGCAGGGGTAATTCACCCCTCCACTTT. The chain recombines TRBV3-1 with TRBJ1-6; D is perhaps TRBD1 (6 bases). The germline V gene has CDR1 LGHDT and CDR2 YNNKEL (reference sequence). Trimming stripped 7 bases from V and 6 bases from J, with 13 bases between. This CDR3 region has 14 residues.

About this clonotype itself: Mismatch with germline at one junction end may stem from a read error. V gene TRBV20-1 combines with J gene TRBJ1-3; no definite D call. The CDR3 extends over 13 amino acids. Germline V gives CDR1 DFQATT, CDR2 SNEGSKA (reference sequence). Written as DNA, the CDR3 is TGCAGTGCCAGAGGAGGTTCGGGAAACACCATATATTTT. This sequence encodes CSARGGSGNTIYF.

This clonotype was detected ten times or more. This rearrangement joins TRBV28 to TRBJ2-7; 9 bases line up with TRBD1. The CDR3 contains 14 residues. V shed 2 bases, J shed 2 bases, and the junction held 1 base outside the gene matches. In germline, CDR1 is MDHEN, CDR2 SYDVKM. The CDR3 protein is CASSLGTGTYEQYF. In DNA form, the CDR3 reads TGTGCCAGCAGTTTAGGGACAGGGACCTACGAGCAGTACTTC.

This clonotype was counted between two and nine times. V gene TRBV7-3 combines with J gene TRBJ2-5; D is undetermined. This CDR3 is 13 amino acids long. The germline V and J ends were trimmed by 3 bases and 5 bases, with 10 bases remaining between them. CDR1 and CDR2 (germline): SGHTA, FQGTGA. CDR3 in amino acids: CASSFSQRETQYF. Written as DNA, the CDR3 is TGTGCCAGCAGCTTTTCCCAGAGGGAGACCCAGTACTTC.

The chain combines TRBV28 with TRBJ2-1; no firm D call. The CDR3 sequence is 16 residues long. CDR1 is MDHEN and CDR2 is SYDVKM in the germline V gene. Trimming took 4 bases from V and 2 from J, leaving 15 bases between them. CDR3 sequence (DNA): TGTGCCAGCAGTTCCCTCAGGTGGATCCCCTACAATGAGCAGTTCTTC. Translation: CASSSLRWIPYNEQFF.

This clonotype came up a few times. This chain joins TRBV15 and TRBJ2-3, with 10 bases fitting TRBD2. V shed 0 bases, J shed 0 bases, and the junction held 9 bases outside the gene matches. The CDR3 is made up of 19 amino acids. CDR1 LNHNV and CDR2 YYDKDF come from the germline V gene (reference sequence). DNA of the CDR3: TGTGCCACCAGCAGAGATAGGTCGGCACTAGCGGGAAGCACAGATACGCAGTATTTT. Its protein is CATSRDRSALAGSTDTQYF.

This clonotype was recorded at least ten times. The chain links TRBV29-1 to TRBJ1-1, with TRBD1 matching over 7 bases. This CDR3 has 13 amino acids. The V and J ends lost 1 base and 3 bases, in that order; junction bases with no gene match: 2. From germline, CDR1 is SQVTM and CDR2 ANQGSEA. CDR3: CSVEGRGYTEAFF. The CDR3 nucleotides are TGCAGCGTTGAAGGCAGGGGGTACACTGAAGCTTTCTTT.

This clonotype was picked up a small number of times. This rearrangement joins TRBV7-9 to TRBJ2-3, with TRBD2 as a possible D gene (5 bases). The CDR3 is made up of 12 amino acids. V was trimmed by 5 bases and J by 10 bases, leaving 13 bases between them. CDR1 SEHNR and CDR2 FQNEAQ come from the germline V gene (reference sequence). The CDR3, as DNA: TGTGCCAGCAGCCCACAAAAAGCGGCGCAGTATTTT. It codes for CASSPQKAAQYF. The variable domain in full, with the rest retrieved from reference TRBV7-9 and TRBJ2-3, is DTGVSQNPRHKITKRGQNVTFRCDPISEHNRLYWYRQTLGQGPEFLTYFQNEAQLEKSRLLSDRFSAERPKGSFSTLEIQRTEQGDSAMYLCASSPQKAAQYFGPGTRLTVL.

Notes on this clonotype: This may stem from a read error, because a much larger clone lies one nucleotide away. V usage is TRBV6-1 and J usage is TRBJ2-7, with D possibly being TRBD2 (6 bases). The germline CDR1 and CDR2 sequences are MNHNS and SASEGT. This CDR3 region has 16 residues. The germline V and J ends were trimmed by 5 bases and 3 bases, with 20 bases remaining between them. CDR3 bases: TGTGCCAGCAGTCGGGGGACGGCGGGCCTGGGCTACGAGCAGTACTTC. Amino acids: CASSRGTAGLGYEQYF.